Listed here are 23 T cell receptor beta chains from one sample, sequenced in a study of PD-1 blockade in mismatch repair-deficient tumors. Repertoires were generated with immunoSEQ multiplex PCR, while TCRdb's copy carries only in-frame clones and drops some. The data show tens of thousands of clones, roughly 85% seen once. The input for sequencing was peripheral blood, taken about 76 weeks after starting pembrolizumab. The receptor source for this set is an adult with mismatch repair-deficient cancer.

The V gene is TRBV9, the J gene TRBJ2-2; possible D gene TRBD1, 6 bases. This CDR3 region has 15 residues. Germline lookup yields CDR1 SGDLS and CDR2 YYNGEE. Trimming removed 4 bases from V and 2 bases from J, with 12 bases in between. The CDR3 sequence: CASSPRGRNTGELFF. The CDR3 DNA reads TGTGCCAGCAGCCCTAGGGGGAGAAACACCGGGGAGCTGTTTTTT.

This rearrangement joins TRBV6-6 to TRBJ2-1, with 9 positions matching TRBD1. Germline trimming cut 5 bases from V and 7 bases from J; bases unmatched to any gene: 6. CDR3 length: 14 residues. CDR1 and CDR2 (germline): MNHNY, SVGAGI (reference sequence). Here the CDR3 reads CASSTGTGINEQFF. CDR3 DNA sequence: TGTGCCAGCAGTACCGGGACAGGGATTAATGAGCAGTTCTTC.

This chain links TRBV25-1 with TRBJ2-2, with D hard to call. V gave up 3 bases and J gave up 7 bases, with 9 bases separating them. The germline CDR1 and CDR2 sequences are MGHDK and SYGVNS. The CDR3 covers 13 residues. The CDR3 bases are TGTGCCAGCAGTGAGAAGGAAATCGGGGAGCTGTTTTTT. Residues: CASSEKEIGELFF.

By sample fraction, this clone is medium-sized. The J gene is TRBJ2-7, the V gene TRBV7-9, with D unclear. The germline gives CDR1 SEHNR, CDR2 FQNEAQ (reference sequence). The CDR3 totals 16 residues. Trimming took off 6 bases at V and 1 base at J, with 19 bases between the two ends. The CDR3 spells CASSSNVGVRSYEQYF. The CDR3 nucleotides are TGTGCCAGCAGTTCAAACGTCGGAGTTAGATCCTACGAGCAGTACTTC.

CDR3 loop: CASSASGIQETQYF. The CDR3 region has the DNA TGTGCCAGTTCGGCTAGCGGGATCCAAGAGACCCAGTACTTC. The chain joins TRBV19 to TRBJ2-5, with 9 bases identical to TRBD2. Germline values: CDR1 LNHDA, CDR2 SQIVND (reference sequence). V gave up 8 bases and J gave up 1 base; unmatched junction bases: 5. The CDR3 has 14 residues.

The J gene is TRBJ1-2, the V gene TRBV15, with D possibly TRBD1 on 5 matching bases. The V end was cut by 5 bases, the J end by 0 bases, with 13 bases between. The germline V gene has CDR1 LNHNV and CDR2 YYDKDF (reference sequence). The CDR3 loop spans 15 amino acids. The CDR3 region has the DNA TGTGCCACCAGCCGAGCAGGGATGGCTAACTATGGCTACACCTTC. It yields the protein CATSRAGMANYGYTF. The complete variable domain, with remaining parts taken from reference TRBV15 and TRBJ1-2, reads DAMVIQNPRYQVTQFGKPVTLSCSQTLNHNVMYWYQQKSSQAPKLLFHYYDKDFNNEADTPDNFQSRRPNTSFCFLDIRSPGLGDTAMYLCATSRAGMANYGYTFGSGTRLTVV.

The CDR3 loop reads CASLRPLAGAKSSYNEQFF. In nucleotides, the CDR3 is TGTGCCAGCCTCAGGCCCCTAGCGGGAGCCAAGAGCTCCTACAATGAGCAGTTCTTC. V and J are TRBV2 and TRBJ2-1; 10 bases are shared with TRBD2. The CDR3 runs 19 residues. Germline V lookup: CDR1 SNHLY, CDR2 FYNNEI. V dropped 8 bases and J dropped 0; count of bases not matched to a gene: 16. The complete variable domain, with remaining parts taken from reference TRBV2 and TRBJ2-1, reads EPEVTQTPSHQVTQMGQEVILRCVPISNHLYFYWYRQILGQKVEFLVSFYNNEISEKSEIFDDQFSVERPDGSNFTLKIRSTKLEDSAMYFCASLRPLAGAKSSYNEQFFGPGTRLTVL.

V is TRBV6-6 and J is TRBJ1-5; tentative D call: TRBD1 (5 bases). The CDR3 contains 14 residues. V dropped 5 bases and J dropped 7 bases, with 15 bases sitting between them. In germline, CDR1 is MNHNY, CDR2 SVGAGI (reference sequence). The CDR3 DNA follows: TGTGCCAGCAGTATTCGATGGGACGGACAGCCCCAGCATTTT. Translated: CASSIRWDGQPQHF.

This rearrangement joins TRBV19 to TRBJ1-5; 7 nucleotides align to TRBD1. This CDR3 contains 16 residues. V lost 5 bases, J lost 2 bases, and 9 bases stayed unmatched. The germline V gene encodes CDR1 LNHDA and CDR2 SQIVND (reference sequence). For the CDR3, the DNA is TGTGCCAGTAGTCCCCCTAACAGGGGTGGCAATCAGCCCCAGCATTTT. Amino acid sequence: CASSPPNRGGNQPQHF.

The CDR3 DNA is TGTGCCAGCAGCTCACCGGGACAGGGGGCCGAGGAACTGTTTTTT. This gives the protein CASSSPGQGAEELFF. V and J are TRBV6-1 and TRBJ1-4, with 12 bases aligning to TRBD1. The V segment lost 6 bases and the J segment 12 bases; nucleotides outside the gene matches: 11. The CDR3 is made up of 15 amino acids. Germline V gene sequence: CDR1 MNHNS, CDR2 SASEGT.

The chain employs TRBV21-1 and TRBJ1-5; TRBD1 was called by the table and not checked on the DNA. TRBV21-1 is flagged as a pseudogene. The CDR3 extends over 21 amino acids. The CDR3 reads CASRRTFRDRDRGNSNQPQHF. The CDR3 nucleotides are TGTGCCAGCAGGAGAACTTTCCGGGACAGGGACCGGGGGAATAGCAATCAGCCCCAGCATTTT.

CDR3 sequence: CASSPNGQGGTEAFF. DNA of the CDR3: TGTGCCAGCAGCCCAAACGGACAGGGAGGTACTGAAGCTTTCTTT. This chain links TRBV9 with TRBJ1-1, with 8 bases aligning to TRBD1. Per the germline V gene, CDR1 is SGDLS and CDR2 is YYNGEE. V was pared by 4 bases and J by 5 bases, with 10 bases of the junction left unmatched. The CDR3 extends over 15 amino acids. The whole variable domain, filled in from reference TRBV9 and TRBJ1-1, reads DSGVTQTPKHLITATGQRVTLRCSPRSGDLSVYWYQQSLDQGLQFLIQYYNGEERAKGNILERFSAQQFPDLHSELNLSSLELGDSALYFCASSPNGQGGTEAFFGQGTRLTVV.

The gene calls are TRBV27 and TRBJ2-2, with TRBD2 matching over 8 bases. In germline, CDR1 is MNHEY, CDR2 SMNVEV (reference sequence). Unmatched junction bases numbered 15, after V lost 5 bases and J lost 7 bases. The CDR3 spans 17 residues. This CDR3 is CASSPKVPSGFDGELFF. CDR3 sequence (DNA): TGTGCCAGCAGTCCTAAAGTCCCTAGCGGGTTTGACGGGGAGCTGTTTTTT.

This clone has more than one count but fewer than ten. The chain has TRBV10-3 and TRBJ1-5; D may be TRBD1 (6 bases). The CDR3 sequence is 15 residues long. Germline-derived CDR1 and CDR2 are ENHRY and SYGVKD. Between the trimmed V and J ends, which lost 8 bases and 2 bases, there was a span of 16 bases. CDR3 protein: CAIWGGSEGNQPQHF. The CDR3 DNA reads TGTGCCATCTGGGGGGGCTCGGAAGGCAATCAGCCCCAGCATTTT.

The genes are TRBV18 and TRBJ2-5, with D hard to call. Germline CDR1 KGHSH, CDR2 LQKENI. V lost 1 base and J lost 4, with 4 bases in between. CDR3 size: 12 residues. The CDR3 DNA sequence: TGTGCCAGCTCACCACAGGCAGAGACCCAGTACTTC. The encoded protein is CASSPQAETQYF.

The chain employs TRBV12-5 and TRBJ1-1; D gene unclear. V was trimmed by 6 bases and J by 3 bases, leaving 11 bases between them. The CDR3 is made up of 13 amino acids. Germline V gene sequence: CDR1 LGHNT, CDR2 FRNRAP. Written as DNA, the CDR3 is TGTGCTAGTGGCCTCAGCGTCGACACTGAAGCTTTCTTT. It yields the protein CASGLSVDTEAFF.

This clone was seen once. J is TRBJ1-4 and V is TRBV2, with D perhaps TRBD1 (6 bases). The V and J ends lost 3 bases and 2 bases respectively, with 16 bases between them. This CDR3 is built from 17 residues. Germline CDR1 reads SNHLY; CDR2 reads FYNNEI. CDR3 region: CASSEERGAQTNEKLFF. For the CDR3, the DNA is TGTGCCAGCAGTGAGGAACGGGGGGCGCAGACTAATGAAAAACTGTTTTTT.

The chain links TRBV7-9 to TRBJ1-1; D gene uncertain. Germline loops: CDR1 SEHNR, CDR2 FQNEAQ (reference sequence). V was shortened by 4 bases and J by 1 base, with 4 bases between the two germline ends. This CDR3 contains 12 residues. Here the CDR3 reads CASSSENTEAFF. For the CDR3, the DNA is TGTGCCAGCAGCTCCGAGAACACTGAAGCTTTCTTT.

V is TRBV11-1 and J is TRBJ2-7; 13 bases map to TRBD2. Germline V lookup: CDR1 SGHAT, CDR2 FQDESV (reference sequence). The CDR3 contains 15 residues. The trim removed 4 bases at V and 4 bases at J, leaving 4 bases unmatched. Here the CDR3 reads CASSSRTSGSYEQYF. The CDR3 nucleotides read TGTGCCAGCAGCTCTCGGACTAGCGGGAGTTACGAGCAGTACTTC.

This clone was seen only once. The chain recombines TRBV5-1 with TRBJ1-2; D remains unclear. This CDR3 region has 12 residues. Deletions cut 5 bases from V and 8 bases from J, with 13 bases between. CDR1 SGHRS and CDR2 YFSETQ come from the germline V gene. In DNA, the CDR3 is TGCGCCAGCAGAGAGTTATCGGGCGGCTACACCTTC. This translates into CASRELSGGYTF. Supplemented by reference TRBV5-1 and TRBJ1-2, the full variable domain reads KAGVTQTPRYLIKTRGQQVTLSCSPISGHRSVSWYQQTPGQGLQFLFEYFSETQRNKGNFPGRFSGRQFSNSRSEMNVSTLELGDSALYLCASRELSGGYTFGSGTRLTVV.

The table lists this clone with a few counts. J is TRBJ1-1 and V is TRBV12-5; D is undetermined. Between the trimmed V and J ends, which lost 0 bases and 3 bases, there was a span of 8 bases. Germline assignment: CDR1 LGHNT and CDR2 FRNRAP. CDR3 size: 14 residues. This CDR3 reads CASGLVLGYTEAFF. Written as DNA, the CDR3 is TGTGCTAGTGGTTTGGTACTGGGGTACACTGAAGCTTTCTTT.

The chain is built from TRBV20-1 and TRBJ2-5, with no clear D. Per germline, CDR1 DFQATT and CDR2 SNEGSKA (reference sequence). This CDR3 is built from 11 residues. Trimming removed 6 bases from V and 3 bases from J, with 8 bases in between. CDR3 amino acids: CSARPEETQYF. DNA of the CDR3: TGCAGTGCCCGCCCGGAAGAGACCCAGTACTTC.

The chain is built from TRBV5-4 and TRBJ2-5; 10 bases agree with TRBD2. V lost 1 base and J lost 3; bases outside the gene matches: 6. This CDR3 is built from 16 residues. The germline gives CDR1 SGHNT, CDR2 YYREEE (reference sequence). The CDR3 loop is CASSLYRTSGKETQYF. The CDR3 bases are TGTGCCAGCAGCTTGTACAGGACTAGCGGAAAAGAGACCCAGTACTTC.